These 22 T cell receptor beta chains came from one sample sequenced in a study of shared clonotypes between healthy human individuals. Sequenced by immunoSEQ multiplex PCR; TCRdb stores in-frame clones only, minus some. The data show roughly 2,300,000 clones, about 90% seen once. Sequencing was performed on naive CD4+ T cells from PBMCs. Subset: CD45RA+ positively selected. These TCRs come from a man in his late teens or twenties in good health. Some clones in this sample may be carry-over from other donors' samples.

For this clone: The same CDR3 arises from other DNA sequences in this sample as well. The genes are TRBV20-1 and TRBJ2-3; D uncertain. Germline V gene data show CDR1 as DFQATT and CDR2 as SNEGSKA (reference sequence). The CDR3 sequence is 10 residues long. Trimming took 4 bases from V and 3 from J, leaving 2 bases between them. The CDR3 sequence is CSATTDTQYF. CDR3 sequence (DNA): TGCAGTGCTACGACAGATACGCAGTATTTT.

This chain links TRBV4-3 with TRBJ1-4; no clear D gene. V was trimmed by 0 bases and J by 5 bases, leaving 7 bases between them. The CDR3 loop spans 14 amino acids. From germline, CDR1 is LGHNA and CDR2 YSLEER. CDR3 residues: CASSQDRQNEKLFF. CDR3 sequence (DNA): TGCGCCAGCAGCCAAGATAGACAAAATGAAAAACTGTTTTTT.

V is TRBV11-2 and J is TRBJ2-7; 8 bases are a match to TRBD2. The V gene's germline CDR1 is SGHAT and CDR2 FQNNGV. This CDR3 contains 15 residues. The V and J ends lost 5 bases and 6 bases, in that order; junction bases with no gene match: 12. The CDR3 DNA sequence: TGTGCCAGCAGCCCGGCCGGGACTAGAGTAACCGAGCAGTACTTC. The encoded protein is CASSPAGTRVTEQYF.

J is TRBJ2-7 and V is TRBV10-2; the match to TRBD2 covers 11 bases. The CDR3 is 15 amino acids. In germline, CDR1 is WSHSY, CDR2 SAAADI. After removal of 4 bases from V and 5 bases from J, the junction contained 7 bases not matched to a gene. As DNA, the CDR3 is TGCGCCAGCAGTGGAATAGCGGGAGGGGTTGACGAGCAGTACTTC. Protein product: CASSGIAGGVDEQYF.

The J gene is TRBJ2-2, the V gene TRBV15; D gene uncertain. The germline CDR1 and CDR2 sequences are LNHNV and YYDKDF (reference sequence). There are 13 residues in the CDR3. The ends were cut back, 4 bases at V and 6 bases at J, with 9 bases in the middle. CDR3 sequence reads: CATSTPQSGELFF. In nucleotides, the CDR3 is TGTGCCACCAGCACCCCTCAGTCCGGGGAGCTGTTTTTT.

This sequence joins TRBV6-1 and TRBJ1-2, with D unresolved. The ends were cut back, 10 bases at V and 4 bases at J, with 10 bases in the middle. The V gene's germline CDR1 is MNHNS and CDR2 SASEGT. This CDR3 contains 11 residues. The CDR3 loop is CAISVLYGYTF. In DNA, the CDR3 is TGTGCCATCTCCGTCCTCTATGGCTACACCTTC.

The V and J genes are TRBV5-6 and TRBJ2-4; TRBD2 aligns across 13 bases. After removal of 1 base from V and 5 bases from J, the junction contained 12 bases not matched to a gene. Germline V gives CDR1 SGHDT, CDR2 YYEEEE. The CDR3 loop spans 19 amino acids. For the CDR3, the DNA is TGTGCCAGCAGCTTGAGGACTAGCGGGAGCATGGGGGCCCAAAACATTCAGTACTTC. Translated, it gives CASSLRTSGSMGAQNIQYF.

CDR3 DNA sequence: TGTGCCAGCCAAGAGACCCAGTACTTC. Protein sequence: CASQETQYF. The chain couples TRBV21-1 to TRBJ2-5. TRBV21-1 is annotated as a pseudogene. The CDR3 consists of 9 residues.

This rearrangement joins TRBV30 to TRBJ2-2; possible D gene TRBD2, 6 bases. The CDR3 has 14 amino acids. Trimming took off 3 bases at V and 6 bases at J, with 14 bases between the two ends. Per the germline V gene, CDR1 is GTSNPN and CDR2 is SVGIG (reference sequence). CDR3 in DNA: TGTGCCTGGAGCTTGGGGGGAAGCGCCGGGGAGCTGTTTTTT. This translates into CAWSLGGSAGELFF.

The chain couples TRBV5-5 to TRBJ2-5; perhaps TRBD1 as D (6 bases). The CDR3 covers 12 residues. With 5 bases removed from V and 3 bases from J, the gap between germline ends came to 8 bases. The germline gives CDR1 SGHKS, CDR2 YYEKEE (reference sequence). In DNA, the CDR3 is TGTGCCAGCAGACGACAGGAAGAGACCCAGTACTTC. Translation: CASRRQEETQYF.

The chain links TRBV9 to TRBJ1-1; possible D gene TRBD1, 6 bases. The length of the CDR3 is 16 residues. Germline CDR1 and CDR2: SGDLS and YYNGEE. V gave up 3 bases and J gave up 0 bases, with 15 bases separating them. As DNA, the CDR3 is TGTGCCAGCAGCGATAGCCCGAACAGGGTGAACACTGAAGCTTTCTTT. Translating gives CASSDSPNRVNTEAFF.

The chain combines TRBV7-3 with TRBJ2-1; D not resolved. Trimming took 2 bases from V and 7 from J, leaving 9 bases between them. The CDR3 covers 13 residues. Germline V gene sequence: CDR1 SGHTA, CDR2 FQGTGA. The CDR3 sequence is CASSLAVPNEQFF. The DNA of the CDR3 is TGTGCCAGCAGCTTAGCGGTCCCAAATGAGCAGTTCTTC.

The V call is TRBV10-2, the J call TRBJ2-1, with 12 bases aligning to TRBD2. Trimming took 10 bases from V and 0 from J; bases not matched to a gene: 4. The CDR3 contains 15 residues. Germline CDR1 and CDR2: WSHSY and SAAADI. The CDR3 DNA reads TGCGCCACCAGGACTAGCGGGACCTCCTACAATGAGCAGTTCTTC. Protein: CATRTSGTSYNEQFF.

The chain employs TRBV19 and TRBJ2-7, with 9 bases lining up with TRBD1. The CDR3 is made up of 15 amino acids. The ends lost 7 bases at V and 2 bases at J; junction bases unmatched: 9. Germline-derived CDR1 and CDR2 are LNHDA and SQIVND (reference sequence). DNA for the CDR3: TGTGCCAGTAACCAGGGACAGGGCGGGACCTACGAGCAGTACTTC. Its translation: CASNQGQGGTYEQYF.

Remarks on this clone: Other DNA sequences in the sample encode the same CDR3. CDR3 nucleotide sequence: TGTGCCAGCAGCTTGGGCGGGCTTGCCTACGAGCAGTACTTC. Protein product: CASSLGGLAYEQYF. V gene TRBV7-2 combines with J gene TRBJ2-7; D possibly corresponds to TRBD2 (5 bases). The CDR3 loop spans 14 amino acids. Trimming stripped 3 bases from V and 2 bases from J, with 11 bases between. The V gene's germline CDR1 is SGHTA and CDR2 FQGNSA. The entire variable domain, with the rest obtained from reference TRBV7-2 and TRBJ2-7, is as follows: GAGVSQSPSNKVTEKGKDVELRCDPISGHTALYWYRQSLGQGLEFLIYFQGNSAPDKSGLPSDRFSAERTGGSVSTLTIQRTQQEDSAVYLCASSLGGLAYEQYFGPGTRLTVT.

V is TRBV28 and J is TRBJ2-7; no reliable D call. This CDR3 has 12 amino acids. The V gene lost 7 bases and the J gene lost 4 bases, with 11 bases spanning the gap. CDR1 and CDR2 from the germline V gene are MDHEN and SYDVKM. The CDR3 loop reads CASKTTNYEQYF. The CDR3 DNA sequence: TGTGCCAGCAAAACTACTAATTACGAGCAGTACTTC.

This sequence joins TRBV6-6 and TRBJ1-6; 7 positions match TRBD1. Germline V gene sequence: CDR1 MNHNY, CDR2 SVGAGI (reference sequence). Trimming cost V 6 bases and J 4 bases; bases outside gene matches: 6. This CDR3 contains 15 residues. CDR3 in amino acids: CASRAGTAYNSPLHF. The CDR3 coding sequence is TGTGCCAGCAGAGCCGGGACAGCTTATAATTCACCCCTCCACTTT.

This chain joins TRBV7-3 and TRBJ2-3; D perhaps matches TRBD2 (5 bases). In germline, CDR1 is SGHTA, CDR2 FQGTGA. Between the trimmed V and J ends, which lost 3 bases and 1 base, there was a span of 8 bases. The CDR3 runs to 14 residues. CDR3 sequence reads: CASSFRTGTDTQYF. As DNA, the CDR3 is TGTGCCAGCAGCTTTAGGACTGGCACAGATACGCAGTATTTT.

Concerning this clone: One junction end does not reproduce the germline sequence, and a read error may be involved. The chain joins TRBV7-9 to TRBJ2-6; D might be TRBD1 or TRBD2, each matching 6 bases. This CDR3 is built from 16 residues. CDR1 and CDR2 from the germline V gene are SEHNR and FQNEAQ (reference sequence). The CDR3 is CASSLARGAGANVLTF. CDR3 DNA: TGTGCCAGCAGCCTAGCTAGGGGGGCTGGGGCCAACGTCCTGACTTTC.

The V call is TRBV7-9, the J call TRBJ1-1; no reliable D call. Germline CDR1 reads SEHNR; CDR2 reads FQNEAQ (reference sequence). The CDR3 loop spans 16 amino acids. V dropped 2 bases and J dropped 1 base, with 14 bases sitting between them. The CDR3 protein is CASSLSPSSWNTEAFF. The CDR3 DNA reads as TGTGCCAGCAGCTTAAGCCCGAGTTCCTGGAACACTGAAGCTTTCTTT.

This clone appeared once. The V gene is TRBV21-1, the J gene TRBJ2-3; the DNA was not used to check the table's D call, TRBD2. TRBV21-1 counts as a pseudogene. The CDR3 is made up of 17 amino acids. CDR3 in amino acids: CASSKGGSLAGSDTQYF. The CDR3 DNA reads TGTGCCAGCAGCAAAGGAGGCAGCCTAGCGGGATCAGATACGCAGTATTTT.

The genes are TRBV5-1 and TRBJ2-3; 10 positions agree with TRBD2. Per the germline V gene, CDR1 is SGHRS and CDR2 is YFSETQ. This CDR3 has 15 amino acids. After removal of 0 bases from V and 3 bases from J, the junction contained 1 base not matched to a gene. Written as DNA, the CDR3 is TGCGCCAGCAGCTTGGAGGGACTAGCGACAGATACGCAGTATTTT. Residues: CASSLEGLATDTQYF.